Detailed here is one T cell receptor (beta chain). No antigen is known for it. 5'RACE template switching added a universal primer site and UMIs to TCR cDNA. TCRdb processed the 5' RACE reads anew with MiXCR; each CDR3 protein has one entry. The sample has some 560,000 distinct CDR3 sequences, less than 20% seen once. The data stem from a study of T cells after yellow fever vaccination. Overall study: The authors prepared low-cell-number fractions using SMART-Seq v4 Ultra Low Input.

Whole-study findings and limits: Reappearing after the booster were most of the clones from primary vaccination (about 96% CD4, approximately 85% CD8). CD4 and CD8 compartments shared a small share of clonotypes.

This sequence originates from a man between 18 and 29 years old who received the YFV17D yellow fever vaccine. The specimen was PBMCs, collected around 5 days after the first yellow fever vaccination.

The DNA of the CDR3 is TGTGCCAGCACGGCGACTAGCGGGGCTCAAGAGACCCAGTACTTC. Protein product: CASTATSGAQETQYF. The chain is built from TRBV6-2 or TRBV6-3 and TRBJ2-5; 11 bases are shared with TRBD2. Germline trimming cut 7 bases from V and 2 bases from J; bases unmatched to any gene: 6. The CDR3 covers 15 residues. Germline CDR1 MNHEY, CDR2 SVGEGT.